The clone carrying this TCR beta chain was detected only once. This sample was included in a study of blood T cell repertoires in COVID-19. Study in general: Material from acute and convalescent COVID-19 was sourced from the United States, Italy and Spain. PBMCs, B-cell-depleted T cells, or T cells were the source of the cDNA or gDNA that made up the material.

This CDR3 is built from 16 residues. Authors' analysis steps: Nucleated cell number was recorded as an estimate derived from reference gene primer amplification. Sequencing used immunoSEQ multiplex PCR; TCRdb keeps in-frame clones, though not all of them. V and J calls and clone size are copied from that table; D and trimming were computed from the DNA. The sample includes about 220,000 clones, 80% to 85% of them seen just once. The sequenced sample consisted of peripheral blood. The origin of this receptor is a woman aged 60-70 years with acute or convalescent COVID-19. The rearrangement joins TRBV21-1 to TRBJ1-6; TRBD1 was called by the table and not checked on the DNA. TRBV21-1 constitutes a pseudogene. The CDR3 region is CASSKGQQGDSSPLHF. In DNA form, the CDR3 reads TGTGCCAGCAGCAAAGGACAACAGGGTGATAGTTCACCCCTCCACTTT.